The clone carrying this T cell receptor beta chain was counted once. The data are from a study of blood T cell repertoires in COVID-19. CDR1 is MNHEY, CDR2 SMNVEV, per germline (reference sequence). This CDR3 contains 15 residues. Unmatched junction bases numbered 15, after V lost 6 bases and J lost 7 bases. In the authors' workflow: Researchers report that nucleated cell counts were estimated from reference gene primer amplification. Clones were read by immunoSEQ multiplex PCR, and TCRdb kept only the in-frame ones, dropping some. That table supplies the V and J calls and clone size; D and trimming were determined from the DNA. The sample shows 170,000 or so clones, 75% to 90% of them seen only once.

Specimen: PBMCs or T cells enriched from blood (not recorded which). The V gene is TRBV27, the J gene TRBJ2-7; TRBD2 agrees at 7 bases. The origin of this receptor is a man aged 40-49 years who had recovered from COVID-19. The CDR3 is CASSQLSGGGGEQYF. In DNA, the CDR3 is TGTGCCAGCAGCCAGCTTTCAGGCGGGGGTGGTGAGCAGTACTTC.